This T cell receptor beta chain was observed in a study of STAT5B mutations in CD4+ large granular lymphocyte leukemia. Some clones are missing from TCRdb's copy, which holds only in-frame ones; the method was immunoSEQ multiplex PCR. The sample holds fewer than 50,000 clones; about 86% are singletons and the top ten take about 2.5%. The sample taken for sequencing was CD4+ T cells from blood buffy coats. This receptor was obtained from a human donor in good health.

CDR3 sequence: CASSEKTVNSNQPQHF. The CDR3 DNA follows: TGTGCCAGCAGTGAAAAGACAGTAAATAGCAATCAGCCCCAGCATTTT. This sequence joins TRBV6-1 and TRBJ1-5, with D possibly matching TRBD1 (5 bases). From germline, CDR1 is MNHNS and CDR2 SASEGT. V lost 2 bases, J lost 0 bases, and 11 bases lay in between. The CDR3 length is 16 residues.